This passage covers 26 T cell receptor beta chains from one sample sequenced in a study of Ad26.COV2.S vaccination and SARS-CoV-2 variants. Sequencing used immunoSEQ multiplex PCR; TCRdb keeps in-frame clones, though not all of them. The data show 240,000 or so clones, approximately 87% seen once. Treatment meaning: around 19 received Ad26.COV2.S at low or high dose, single or two shots; a few received placebo; per-sample allocation not given. At day 63 after the first vaccine or placebo injection, samples were drawn. Sample: peripheral blood, taken in a trial of Ad26.COV2.S vaccine versus placebo. All receptors come from a person between 18 and 65 years old who received the Ad26.COV2.S COVID-19 vaccine or a placebo.

The rearrangement uses TRBV9 and TRBJ2-7; no clear D gene. The germline V gene encodes CDR1 SGDLS and CDR2 YYNGEE. V was clipped by 0 bases and J by 5 bases, with 12 bases between them. This CDR3 contains 14 residues. The CDR3 loop reads CASSVGGVGNEQYF. In nucleotides, the CDR3 is TGTGCCAGCAGCGTAGGAGGAGTAGGGAACGAGCAGTACTTC.

In this sample, this clone turned up a few times. This chain joins TRBV4-2 and TRBJ1-3; 7 positions agree with TRBD1. Looked up from germline, CDR1 is LGHNA and CDR2 is YNFKEQ. The CDR3 has 16 residues. V was pared by 4 bases and J by 1 base, with 7 bases of the junction left unmatched. The CDR3 bases are TGTGCCAGCAGCCGTAACAGGGGCTGGTCTGGAAACACCATATATTTT. Protein sequence: CASSRNRGWSGNTIYF.

The V and J genes are TRBV2 and TRBJ1-5; D is possibly TRBD1 (6 bases). CDR1 and CDR2 (germline): SNHLY, FYNNEI. Trimming removed 11 bases at V and 3 bases at J, with 14 bases between. There are 13 residues in the CDR3. In nucleotides, the CDR3 is TGTGCCGGGGGGGGGCAGTCCAATCAGCCCCAGCATTTT. This translates into CAGGGQSNQPQHF.

This clone is a singleton in its sample. This chain uses TRBV7-3 with TRBJ1-2; the D gene is possibly TRBD1 (5 bases). The CDR3 consists of 13 residues. The germline gives CDR1 SGHTA, CDR2 FQGTGA. Trimming stripped 5 bases from V and 6 bases from J, with 13 bases between. The CDR3 here is CASSPGRSHGYTF. The CDR3 region has the DNA TGTGCCAGCAGCCCAGGGAGGAGCCATGGCTACACCTTC.

J is TRBJ1-5 and V is TRBV19; a possible D gene is TRBD1 (5 bases). The CDR3 spans 15 residues. From germline, CDR1 is LNHDA and CDR2 SQIVND (reference sequence). With 4 bases removed from V and 2 bases from J, the gap between germline ends came to 12 bases. The CDR3 protein is CASSRGGQGNQPQHF. The CDR3 DNA sequence: TGTGCCAGTAGTAGGGGGGGTCAGGGCAATCAGCCCCAGCATTTT. The variable domain in full, completed from reference TRBV19 and TRBJ1-5, reads DGGITQSPKYLFRKEGQNVTLSCEQNLNHDAMYWYRQDPGQGLRLIYYSQIVNDFQKGDIAEGYSVSREKKESFPLTVTSAQKNPTAFYLCASSRGGQGNQPQHFGDGTRLSIL.

The rearrangement uses TRBV5-6 and TRBJ2-2; 11 nucleotides match TRBD2. CDR3 length: 18 amino acids. J was trimmed by 6 bases and V by 4 bases; bases with no gene match: 14. Looked up from germline, CDR1 is SGHDT and CDR2 is YYEEEE. CDR3 in amino acids: CASSLLAGEIVKAGELFF. In DNA, the CDR3 is TGTGCCAGCAGCCTACTAGCGGGAGAGATTGTGAAGGCCGGGGAGCTGTTTTTT.

V and J are TRBV6-4 and TRBJ1-2, with a tentative D call TRBD1 (5 bases). The CDR3 contains 16 residues. V was trimmed by 5 bases and J by 4 bases, leaving 20 bases between them. Per germline, CDR1 MRHNA and CDR2 SNTAGT. The CDR3 nucleotides read TGTGCCAGCAGTACAGGCGGCCTTAAAGATACCTATGGCTACACCTTC. Protein product: CASSTGGLKDTYGYTF.

This sequence joins TRBV15 and TRBJ1-4; tentatively, D is TRBD1 (5 bases). Germline values: CDR1 LNHNV, CDR2 YYDKDF (reference sequence). V lost 5 bases and J 4 bases, leaving 17 bases between the germline ends. The CDR3 has 16 residues. CDR3: CATSGLRTGVNEKLFF. CDR3 in DNA: TGTGCCACCAGCGGCCTAAGGACGGGGGTTAATGAAAAACTGTTTTTT.

The genes are TRBV5-4 and TRBJ1-1; no definite D call. V lost 0 bases, J lost 0 bases, and 6 bases lay in between. This CDR3 spans 14 amino acids. The germline CDR1 and CDR2 sequences are SGHNT and YYREEE (reference sequence). The CDR3 is CASSLAGMNTEAFF. Here the CDR3 DNA reads TGTGCCAGCAGCTTGGCCGGCATGAACACTGAAGCTTTCTTT.

The chain combines TRBV30 with TRBJ2-7; 12 bases align to TRBD1. CDR3 length equals 14 residues. CDR1 is GTSNPN and CDR2 is SVGIG in the germline V gene (reference sequence). V lost 1 base to trimming and J lost 5 bases; unmatched junction nucleotides: 3. CDR3 nucleotides: TGTGCCTGGAGTGCCGGGACAGGGGGCCACGAGCAGTACTTC. Its protein is CAWSAGTGGHEQYF.

A single count supports this clone. The CDR3 here is CASSPYGPTNEKLFF. In DNA form, the CDR3 reads TGTGCCAGCTCACCTTACGGTCCAACTAATGAAAAACTGTTTTTT. The chain has TRBV18 and TRBJ1-4; no clear D. V lost 3 bases to trimming and J lost 0 bases, with 8 bases between them. Germline V gene sequence: CDR1 KGHSH, CDR2 LQKENI. This CDR3 contains 15 residues. The whole variable domain, remainder taken from reference TRBV18 and TRBJ1-4, is NAGVMQNPRHLVRRRGQEARLRCSPMKGHSHVYWYRQLPEEGLKFMVYLQKENIIDESGMPKERFSAEFPKEGPSILRIQQVVRGDSAAYFCASSPYGPTNEKLFFGSGTQLSVL.

This clone appeared once. This chain joins TRBV7-6 and TRBJ2-7, with TRBD2 identical over 13 bases. There are 15 residues in the CDR3. J gave up 4 bases and V 5 bases, and 5 bases lay outside the gene matches. Germline CDR1 SGHVS, CDR2 FNYEAQ. CDR3 amino acids: CASSTGLAGRYEQYF. The CDR3 nucleotides are TGTGCCAGCAGCACGGGACTAGCGGGGCGGTACGAGCAGTACTTC.

V gene TRBV6-5 combines with J gene TRBJ1-1; weak D call: TRBD1 (5 bases). CDR1 and CDR2 (germline): MNHEY, SVGAGI. The CDR3 spans 15 residues. Trimming shortened V by 2 bases and J by 1 base, and 11 bases separated the two germline ends. The CDR3 sequence: CASSYPLRENTEAFF. CDR3 bases: TGTGCCAGCAGTTACCCCCTCAGGGAGAACACTGAAGCTTTCTTT.

The chain links TRBV5-1 to TRBJ1-5; 7 bases are a match to TRBD1. This CDR3 contains 14 residues. The germline V gene has CDR1 SGHRS and CDR2 YFSETQ. The V segment lost 4 bases and the J segment 4 bases; nucleotides outside the gene matches: 5. Here the CDR3 reads CASSTGQDNQPQHF. The CDR3 nucleotides are TGCGCCAGCAGCACCGGACAGGATAATCAGCCCCAGCATTTT. Combining the CDR3 with reference TRBV5-1 and TRBJ1-5 gives the whole variable domain KAGVTQTPRYLIKTRGQQVTLSCSPISGHRSVSWYQQTPGQGLQFLFEYFSETQRNKGNFPGRFSGRQFSNSRSEMNVSTLELGDSALYLCASSTGQDNQPQHFGDGTRLSIL.

The chain is built from TRBV7-9 and TRBJ2-2; D tentatively fits TRBD1 or TRBD2 (6 bases each). Per the germline V gene, CDR1 is SEHNR and CDR2 is FQNEAQ (reference sequence). The CDR3 runs to 16 residues. V lost 3 bases and J 4 bases, leaving 15 bases between the germline ends. This CDR3 reads CASSFSWGASTGELFF. In nucleotides, the CDR3 is TGTGCCAGCAGCTTTTCGTGGGGGGCCTCCACCGGGGAGCTGTTTTTT.

The CDR3 region has the DNA TGTGCCAGCAGGGGGGACGGATCTAATGAAAAACTGTTTTTT. It specifies CASRGDGSNEKLFF. This chain uses TRBV27 with TRBJ1-4, with a weak D call TRBD1 (5 bases). Germline V gene data show CDR1 as MNHEY and CDR2 as SMNVEV (reference sequence). The CDR3 spans 14 residues. Trimming shortened V by 6 bases and J by 3 bases, and 11 bases separated the two germline ends.

This clone was found a few times. The chain uses TRBV1 and TRBJ2-7; the table's D call, TRBD2, has no DNA check behind it. TRBV1 constitutes a pseudogene. The CDR3 sequence is 22 residues long. The CDR3 reads CTSSLGKGLWQGKLGLVDEQYF. CDR3 bases: TGCACCAGCAGCCTTGGGAAAGGGTTGTGGCAGGGTAAACTGGGACTGGTGGACGAGCAGTACTTC.

The V gene is TRBV29-1, the J gene TRBJ2-7; 9 positions agree with TRBD2. From germline, CDR1 is SQVTM and CDR2 ANQGSEA. Trimming removed 7 bases from V and 2 bases from J; junction bases left unmatched: 6. This CDR3 is built from 13 residues. For the CDR3, the DNA is TGCAGCGCATGGGCGGGGGGGGCCTACGAGCAGTACTTC. This gives the protein CSAWAGGAYEQYF.

The rearrangement links TRBV5-1 to TRBJ2-7; the D is unclear. This CDR3 contains 13 residues. The V end lost 2 bases, the J end lost 1 base, and 7 bases lay between the germline ends. The germline V gene encodes CDR1 SGHRS and CDR2 YFSETQ. The CDR3 region has the DNA TGCGCCAGCAGCTTCGCGGCTTCCTACGAGCAGTACTTC. This sequence encodes CASSFAASYEQYF.

In this sample, this clone turned up once. The sample holds other DNA sequences that translate to the same CDR3. Written as DNA, the CDR3 is TGTGCCAGCAGTTTATGGGGTAGCAATCAGCCCCAGCATTTT. Protein product: CASSLWGSNQPQHF. This chain links TRBV28 with TRBJ1-5; D not resolved. The V end lost 0 bases, the J end lost 0 bases, and 3 bases lay between the germline ends. CDR3 size: 14 residues. Germline V gives CDR1 MDHEN, CDR2 SYDVKM.

Here the CDR3 reads CSVGTGTGFIDGYTF. As DNA, the CDR3 is TGCAGCGTTGGGACCGGAACAGGGTTTATCGATGGCTACACCTTC. The chain has TRBV29-1 and TRBJ1-2; tentatively, D is TRBD1 (6 bases). CDR3 length: 15 amino acids. Germline CDR1 SQVTM, CDR2 ANQGSEA. Trimming removed 4 bases from V and 6 bases from J, with 21 bases in between.

The J gene is TRBJ2-4, the V gene TRBV7-9; 7 bases match TRBD1. Germline values: CDR1 SEHNR, CDR2 FQNEAQ (reference sequence). V lost 6 bases and J lost 3; bases outside the gene matches: 11. The CDR3 is made up of 16 amino acids. The CDR3, as DNA: TGTGCCAGCAGTTCCAGGGGGACCGGCTACAAAAACATTCAGTACTTC. Translation gives CASSSRGTGYKNIQYF.

This chain links TRBV23-1 with TRBJ2-7; 8 bases are shared with TRBD1. TRBV23-1 is noted as an ORF with a role that remains uncertain. This CDR3 spans 14 amino acids. With 5 bases clipped from V and 5 bases from J, the junction kept 8 bases outside the gene matches. For the CDR3, the DNA is TGCGCCAGCAGTGGACAGGGAAGGCTAAACGAGCAGTACTTC. Translated, it gives CASSGQGRLNEQYF.

The J gene is TRBJ1-6, the V gene TRBV28, with D maybe TRBD1 (5 bases). Germline loops: CDR1 MDHEN, CDR2 SYDVKM. Trimming took 2 bases from V and 8 from J, leaving 16 bases between them. The CDR3 extends over 16 amino acids. The CDR3 nucleotides are TGTGCCAGCAGTTTAAGCCGGGGACCGGGAGATTCACCCCTCCACTTT. Its protein is CASSLSRGPGDSPLHF.

This clone was detected only once. The chain combines TRBV5-1 with TRBJ2-1; D is possibly TRBD2 (5 bases). CDR1 SGHRS and CDR2 YFSETQ come from the germline V gene. CDR3 size: 15 residues. The germline V and J ends were trimmed by 2 bases and 6 bases, with 15 bases remaining between them. The CDR3 DNA reads TGCGCCAGCAGCTTCCTGGGAGTGCTAACCAATGAGCAGTTCTTC. Protein product: CASSFLGVLTNEQFF.

The CDR3: CASSPPYRGKSSYEQYF. DNA for the CDR3: TGTGCCAGCTCACCCCCTTATAGAGGAAAGAGCTCCTACGAGCAGTACTTC. The chain is built from TRBV18 and TRBJ2-7; D is undetermined. Germline V gene lookup returns CDR1 KGHSH and CDR2 LQKENI. The CDR3 sequence is 17 residues long. The germline V and J ends were trimmed by 3 bases and 0 bases, with 18 bases remaining between them.